The clone carrying this TCR beta chain was picked up many times. Its cognate antigen is unknown. RNA transcripts gave rise to amplified TCR beta CDR3 regions. During a first-round RT-PCR of the TCR CDR3, the HTBI primer set was used. Each CDR3 protein is one row after TCRdb ran MiXCR on the multiplex PCR reads. The sample lists about half a million distinct CDR3 sequences; roughly a quarter were seen once. The study included ophthalmopathy patients with Clinical Activity Score at least 3, NOSPECS grade at least 4 and duration under 3 months. This record belongs to a study of T cells in Graves' hyperthyroidism and ophthalmopathy. Notes on the study in general: Using 13 V-J features, a model discriminated ophthalmopathy from stable hyperthyroidism.

The germline V gene encodes CDR1 MNHNS and CDR2 SASEGT. There are 13 residues in the CDR3. Trimming removed 8 bases from V and 2 bases from J, with 13 bases in between. J is TRBJ2-7 and V is TRBV6-1; possibly TRBD2 for D (6 bases). This receptor was obtained from a woman aged 30 to 39 with Graves' ophthalmopathy. The material sequenced was blood. The CDR3 bases are TGTGCCAGCCGCCAGGACTACCCCTACGAGCAGTACTTC. The encoded protein is CASRQDYPYEQYF.